The 27 T cell receptor beta chains listed next were all sequenced from one sample in a study of blood T cell repertoires in COVID-19. The protocol was immunoSEQ multiplex PCR, while the TCRdb copy is restricted to in-frame clones and leaves out a portion. The sample lists more than 400,000 clones, approximately 85% seen once, with approximately 2.9% in the top ten. Sequenced sample: peripheral blood. All receptors come from a human donor in a cohort sampled during active COVID-19.

This chain links TRBV19 with TRBJ2-7; TRBD2 matches at 7 bases. This CDR3 region has 16 residues. Per the germline V gene, CDR1 is LNHDA and CDR2 is SQIVND (reference sequence). With V trimmed by 3 bases and J by 0 bases, 8 bases remained unmatched. The CDR3 spells CASSIALADHSYEQYF. In DNA form, the CDR3 reads TGTGCCAGTAGTATTGCTCTAGCGGATCACTCCTACGAGCAGTACTTC.

The chain combines TRBV28 with TRBJ1-5, with no clear D. The CDR3 covers 15 residues. Trimming took off 2 bases at V and 2 bases at J, with 10 bases between the two ends. The germline V gene encodes CDR1 MDHEN and CDR2 SYDVKM. CDR3 region: CASSLSSQGNQPQHF. The DNA for the CDR3 is TGTGCCAGCAGTTTAAGTAGTCAGGGCAATCAGCCCCAGCATTTT. Supplemented by reference TRBV28 and TRBJ1-5, the full variable domain reads DVKVTQSSRYLVKRTGEKVFLECVQDMDHENMFWYRQDPGLGLRLIYFSYDVKMKEKGDIPEGYSVSREKKERFSLILESASTNQTSMYLCASSLSSQGNQPQHFGDGTRLSIL.

The rearrangement links TRBV28 to TRBJ2-2; 12 bases fit TRBD1. CDR1 is MDHEN, CDR2 SYDVKM, per germline. V shed 4 bases, J shed 2 bases, and the junction held 5 bases outside the gene matches. This CDR3 region has 17 residues. In DNA, the CDR3 is TGTGCCAGCAGTTCGCCGGGACAGGGGGCAAACACCGGGGAGCTGTTTTTT. Protein sequence: CASSSPGQGANTGELFF. Supplemented by reference TRBV28 and TRBJ2-2, the full variable domain reads DVKVTQSSRYLVKRTGEKVFLECVQDMDHENMFWYRQDPGLGLRLIYFSYDVKMKEKGDIPEGYSVSREKKERFSLILESASTNQTSMYLCASSSPGQGANTGELFFGEGSRLTVL.

This chain joins TRBV11-2 and TRBJ2-2, with 12 bases identical to TRBD2. This CDR3 has 15 residues. V gave up 3 bases and J gave up 6 bases; unmatched junction bases: 2. From germline, CDR1 is SGHAT and CDR2 FQNNGV. The CDR3 spells CASSLTSGSPGELFF. Written as DNA, the CDR3 is TGTGCCAGCAGCTTGACTAGCGGGAGTCCCGGGGAGCTGTTTTTT.

In the case of this clone: At one of its ends the junction is not consistent with the germline gene, which may arise from a read error. This chain joins TRBV5-1 and TRBJ2-7; D is undetermined. Germline CDR1 and CDR2: SGHRS and YFSETQ. The CDR3 sequence is 12 residues long. The CDR3 loop is CASSLEGTRSDF. CDR3 DNA sequence: TGCGCCAGCAGCTTGGAAGGTACGAGGTCAGACTTC.

The V call is TRBV5-1, the J call TRBJ1-1; 9 nucleotides agree with TRBD1. In germline, CDR1 is SGHRS, CDR2 YFSETQ. CDR3 size: 16 residues. The junction had 7 bases not matched to a gene; V was cut back by 4 bases and J by 0 bases. In nucleotides, the CDR3 is TGCGCCAGCAGCCTTGGGACAGGGCTCATGAACACTGAAGCTTTCTTT. This encodes CASSLGTGLMNTEAFF.

This clone showed up just a few times. The J gene is TRBJ1-2, the V gene TRBV5-4; TRBD1 agrees at 9 bases. There are 16 residues in the CDR3. Germline V lookup: CDR1 SGHNT, CDR2 YYREEE (reference sequence). V dropped 2 bases and J dropped 6; count of bases not matched to a gene: 11. CDR3 DNA sequence: TGTGCCAGCAGCTTAGACAGGGGACAGGGTGGGAATGGCTACACCTTC. This encodes CASSLDRGQGGNGYTF.

V is TRBV6-4 and J is TRBJ1-1, with 9 bases lining up with TRBD1. CDR1 and CDR2 from the germline V gene are MRHNA and SNTAGT. This CDR3 is built from 13 residues. V lost 6 bases to trimming and J lost 8 bases; unmatched junction nucleotides: 7. The CDR3 reads CASRSTGGSEAFF. The CDR3 DNA is TGTGCCAGCAGATCTACAGGGGGCTCCGAAGCTTTCTTT.

This clone was observed a single time. The rearrangement joins TRBV7-2 to TRBJ2-7, with TRBD1 matching 8 bases. Germline V gene data show CDR1 as SGHTA and CDR2 as FQGNSA. The V and J ends lost 3 bases and 6 bases, in that order; junction bases with no gene match: 4. The CDR3 consists of 13 residues. CDR3 DNA: TGTGCCAGCAGCTTCGACAGGGGAACCGAGCAGTACTTC. As protein: CASSFDRGTEQYF.

The rearrangement joins TRBV7-3 to TRBJ2-2, with 14 bases lining up with TRBD2. Germline V gene sequence: CDR1 SGHTA, CDR2 FQGTGA. CDR3 length: 17 residues. V gave up 2 bases and J gave up 1 base; unmatched junction bases: 0. The CDR3 nucleotides are TGTGCCAGCAGCTTAGGGACTAGCGGGGGGAACACCGGGGAGCTGTTTTTT. Its protein is CASSLGTSGGNTGELFF.

The chain links TRBV7-8 to TRBJ2-7, with D possibly matching TRBD2 (5 bases). The length of the CDR3 is 15 residues. V was trimmed by 4 bases and J by 4 bases, leaving 17 bases between them. Germline V CDR1 and CDR2: SGHVS, FQNEAQ. For the CDR3, the DNA is TGTGCCAGCAGCTATGGGTTTTCGAGGGAGTACGAGCAGTACTTC. This encodes CASSYGFSREYEQYF.

The gene calls are TRBV6-5 and TRBJ2-7; 10 bases are a match to TRBD1. Germline trimming cut 6 bases from V and 2 bases from J; bases unmatched to any gene: 4. This CDR3 has 14 amino acids. Germline CDR1 is MNHEY and CDR2 is SVGAGI. The CDR3 loop is CASRATGGTYEQYF. The CDR3 DNA reads TGTGCCAGCAGGGCGACAGGGGGCACCTACGAGCAGTACTTC.

The chain has TRBV28 and TRBJ2-7; no definite D call. The germline V gene has CDR1 MDHEN and CDR2 SYDVKM. The CDR3 consists of 15 residues. V was cut by 3 bases and J by 2 bases, with 14 bases left in between. The CDR3 sequence is CASSFGVLPPYEQYF. The CDR3 bases are TGTGCCAGCAGTTTTGGAGTCCTTCCCCCCTACGAGCAGTACTTC. Based on the CDR3 plus reference TRBV28 and TRBJ2-7, the full variable domain is DVKVTQSSRYLVKRTGEKVFLECVQDMDHENMFWYRQDPGLGLRLIYFSYDVKMKEKGDIPEGYSVSREKKERFSLILESASTNQTSMYLCASSFGVLPPYEQYFGPGTRLTVT.

As DNA, the CDR3 is TGTGCCAGCAGCCTAGATGGACTAGATGCCTACAATGAGCAGTTCTTC. Encoded protein: CASSLDGLDAYNEQFF. This chain uses TRBV5-4 with TRBJ2-1; 7 positions agree with TRBD2. Germline V CDR1 and CDR2: SGHNT, YYREEE (reference sequence). The V and J ends lost 4 bases and 2 bases, in that order; junction bases with no gene match: 9. The CDR3 contains 16 residues.

V gene TRBV9 combines with J gene TRBJ1-4; a weak D match, TRBD1 (6 bases). The ends were cut back, 2 bases at V and 5 bases at J, with 10 bases in the middle. CDR1 is SGDLS, CDR2 YYNGEE, per germline. This CDR3 is 14 amino acids long. CDR3 in amino acids: CASSVTGTNEKLFF. In DNA form, the CDR3 reads TGTGCCAGCAGCGTGACCGGGACAAATGAAAAACTGTTTTTT.

This clone was recorded only once. The chain combines TRBV28 with TRBJ1-1, with a possible D match to TRBD1 (6 bases). The CDR3 loop spans 16 amino acids. V was pared by 0 bases and J by 3 bases, with 14 bases between. CDR1 is MDHEN and CDR2 is SYDVKM in the germline V gene. The DNA of the CDR3 is TGTGCCAGCAGTTTATGGCGGGGGCAAGGGGACACTGAAGCTTTCTTT. Amino acid sequence: CASSLWRGQGDTEAFF.

This clone showed up just once. The chain recombines TRBV7-3 with TRBJ2-3; 8 bases are shared with TRBD2. CDR3 length equals 14 residues. Germline V lookup: CDR1 SGHTA, CDR2 FQGTGA. V was clipped by 5 bases and J by 6 bases; unmatched bases: 7. The CDR3 DNA reads TGTGCCAGCAGCCCCCGGGGGGGGATGGATACGCAGTATTTT. Its protein is CASSPRGGMDTQYF.

The V and J genes are TRBV7-9 and TRBJ1-1; 8 bases agree with TRBD1. V gave up 5 bases and J gave up 4 bases; unmatched junction bases: 9. The CDR3 loop spans 15 amino acids. Germline V CDR1 and CDR2: SEHNR, FQNEAQ (reference sequence). The CDR3 protein is CASSPDRVWSTEAFF. DNA of the CDR3: TGTGCCAGCAGCCCGGACAGGGTATGGAGCACTGAAGCTTTCTTT. Looking up the rest from reference TRBV7-9 and TRBJ1-1 gives the full variable domain: DTGVSQNPRHKITKRGQNVTFRCDPISEHNRLYWYRQTLGQGPEFLTYFQNEAQLEKSRLLSDRFSAERPKGSFSTLEIQRTEQGDSAMYLCASSPDRVWSTEAFFGQGTRLTVV.

V and J are TRBV30 and TRBJ1-5, with TRBD1 identical over 7 bases. The germline V gene has CDR1 GTSNPN and CDR2 SVGIG (reference sequence). V trimming: 2 bases; J trimming: 4 bases; junction bases outside the gene matches: 11. This CDR3 is 16 amino acids long. CDR3 in amino acids: CAWSRGPGQINQPQHF. DNA for the CDR3: TGTGCCTGGAGTCGCGGTCCGGGACAGATAAATCAGCCCCAGCATTTT.

This clone has just one count. The chain recombines TRBV5-6 with TRBJ2-1; weak D call: TRBD2 (6 bases). V was cut by 3 bases and J by 14 bases, with 15 bases left in between. The CDR3 runs 12 residues. The germline CDR1 and CDR2 sequences are SGHDT and YYEEEE. This CDR3 reads CASSSPGTQEFF. The CDR3 DNA is TGTGCCAGCAGCTCTCCCGGGACTCAGGAGTTCTTC.

V is TRBV4-2 and J is TRBJ1-4; D remains unclear. CDR3 length equals 13 residues. V was shortened by 0 bases and J by 7 bases, with 6 bases between the two germline ends. Germline V CDR1 and CDR2: LGHNA, YNFKEQ. The CDR3 coding sequence is TGTGCCAGCAGCCAAGATCGGAGTGAAAAACTGTTTTTT. The encoded protein is CASSQDRSEKLFF.

This chain links TRBV3-1 (or the pseudogene TRBV3-2) with TRBJ2-6, with TRBD2 as a possible D gene (5 bases). CDR1 and CDR2 (germline): LGHDT, YNNKEL (reference sequence). CDR3 length: 18 residues. Between the trimmed V and J ends, which lost 4 bases and 2 bases, there was a span of 18 bases. The DNA of the CDR3 is TGTGCCAGCAGCCTCGAGGGCAAGTACTTCCCTGGGGCCAACGTCCTGACTTTC. Translation: CASSLEGKYFPGANVLTF.

The chain employs TRBV7-3 and TRBJ2-1; TRBD2 matches 12 bases. This CDR3 region has 17 residues. V dropped 0 bases and J dropped 7; count of bases not matched to a gene: 7. Germline V lookup: CDR1 SGHTA, CDR2 FQGTGA. CDR3: CASSLTSSGRAKNEQFF. In DNA form, the CDR3 reads TGTGCCAGCAGCTTAACGTCTAGCGGGAGGGCCAAGAATGAGCAGTTCTTC.

The J gene is TRBJ2-7, the V gene TRBV12-5; D not resolved. Per germline, CDR1 LGHNT and CDR2 FRNRAP. Deletions cut 1 base from V and 2 bases from J, with 3 bases between. CDR3 length: 12 amino acids. The CDR3 nucleotides read TGTGCTAGTGGTTTGGGGCCCTACGAGCAGTACTTC. The encoded protein is CASGLGPYEQYF.

The rearrangement links TRBV30 to TRBJ2-5; maybe TRBD1 (6 bases). In germline, CDR1 is GTSNPN, CDR2 SVGIG (reference sequence). The CDR3 extends over 14 amino acids. V was cut by 1 base and J by 8 bases, with 17 bases left in between. CDR3: CAWSGNRVFGTQYF. CDR3 bases: TGTGCCTGGAGTGGGAACAGGGTATTCGGCACCCAGTACTTC. The complete variable domain, with remaining parts taken from reference TRBV30 and TRBJ2-5, reads SQTIHQWPATLVQPVGSPLSLECTVEGTSNPNLYWYRQAAGRGLQLLFYSVGIGQISSEVPQNLSASRPQDRQFILSSKKLLLSDSGFYLCAWSGNRVFGTQYFGPGTRLLVL.

The rearrangement links TRBV4-1 to TRBJ2-2; 7 bases match TRBD1. Trimming cost V 0 bases and J 6 bases; bases outside gene matches: 4. Germline-derived CDR1 and CDR2 are MGHRA and YSYEKL. This CDR3 has 15 residues. CDR3 sequence reads: CASSQEGGASGELFF. CDR3 sequence (DNA): TGCGCCAGCAGCCAAGAAGGGGGCGCGTCCGGGGAGCTGTTTTTT.

The V and J genes are TRBV18 and TRBJ2-7; 7 nucleotides align to TRBD1. This CDR3 contains 14 residues. Germline V gene lookup returns CDR1 KGHSH and CDR2 LQKENI. The J segment lost 2 bases and the V segment lost 0 bases, leaving 1 base of the junction unmatched. This CDR3 reads CASSPPGQPYEQYF. For the CDR3, the DNA is TGTGCCAGCTCACCACCGGGACAGCCCTACGAGCAGTACTTC. The full variable domain, with the rest looked up from reference TRBV18 and TRBJ2-7, is NAGVMQNPRHLVRRRGQEARLRCSPMKGHSHVYWYRQLPEEGLKFMVYLQKENIIDESGMPKERFSAEFPKEGPSILRIQQVVRGDSAAYFCASSPPGQPYEQYFGPGTRLTVT.